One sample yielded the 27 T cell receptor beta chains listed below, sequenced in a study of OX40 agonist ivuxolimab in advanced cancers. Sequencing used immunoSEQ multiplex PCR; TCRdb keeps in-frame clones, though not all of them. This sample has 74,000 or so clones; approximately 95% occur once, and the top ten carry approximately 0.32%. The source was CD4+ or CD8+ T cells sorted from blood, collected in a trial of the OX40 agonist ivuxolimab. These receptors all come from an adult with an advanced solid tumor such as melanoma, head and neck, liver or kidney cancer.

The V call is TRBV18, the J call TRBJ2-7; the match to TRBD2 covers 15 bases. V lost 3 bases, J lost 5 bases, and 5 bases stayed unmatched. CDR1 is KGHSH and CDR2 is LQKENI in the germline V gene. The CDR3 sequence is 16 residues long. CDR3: CASSPSGLAGGHEQYF. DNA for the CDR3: TGTGCCAGCTCACCCTCGGGACTAGCGGGAGGCCACGAGCAGTACTTC.

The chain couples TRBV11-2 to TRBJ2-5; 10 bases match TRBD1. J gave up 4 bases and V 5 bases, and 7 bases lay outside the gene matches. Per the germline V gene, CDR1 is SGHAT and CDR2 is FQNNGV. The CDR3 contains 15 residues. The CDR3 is CASSLPGDRGETQYF. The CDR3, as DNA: TGTGCCAGCAGCCTCCCGGGGGACAGGGGAGAGACCCAGTACTTC.

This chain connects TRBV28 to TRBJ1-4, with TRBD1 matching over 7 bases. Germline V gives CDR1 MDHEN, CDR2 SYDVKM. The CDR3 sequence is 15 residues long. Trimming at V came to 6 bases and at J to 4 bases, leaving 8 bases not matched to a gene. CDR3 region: CASRNGGQINEKLFF. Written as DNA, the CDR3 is TGTGCCAGCAGAAACGGGGGACAGATTAATGAAAAACTGTTTTTT. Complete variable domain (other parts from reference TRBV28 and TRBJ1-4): DVKVTQSSRYLVKRTGEKVFLECVQDMDHENMFWYRQDPGLGLRLIYFSYDVKMKEKGDIPEGYSVSREKKERFSLILESASTNQTSMYLCASRNGGQINEKLFFGSGTQLSVL.

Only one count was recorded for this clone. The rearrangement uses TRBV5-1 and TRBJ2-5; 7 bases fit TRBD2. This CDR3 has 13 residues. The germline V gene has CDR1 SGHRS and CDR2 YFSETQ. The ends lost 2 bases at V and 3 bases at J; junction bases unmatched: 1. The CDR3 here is CASSFGGEETQYF. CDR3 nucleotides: TGCGCCAGCAGCTTTGGGGGGGAAGAGACCCAGTACTTC.

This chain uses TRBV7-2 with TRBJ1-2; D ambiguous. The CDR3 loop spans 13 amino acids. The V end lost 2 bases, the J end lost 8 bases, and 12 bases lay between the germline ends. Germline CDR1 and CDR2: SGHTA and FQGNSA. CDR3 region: CASSLSHSGGYTF. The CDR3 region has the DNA TGTGCCAGCAGCTTAAGCCACTCGGGGGGCTACACCTTC.

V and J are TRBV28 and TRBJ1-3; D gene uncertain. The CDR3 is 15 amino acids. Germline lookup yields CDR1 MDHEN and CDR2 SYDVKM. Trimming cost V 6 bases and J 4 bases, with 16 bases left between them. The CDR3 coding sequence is TGTGCCAGCAGACCCGGAGACGGAATGGGAAACACCATATATTTT. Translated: CASRPGDGMGNTIYF. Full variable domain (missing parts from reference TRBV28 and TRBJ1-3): DVKVTQSSRYLVKRTGEKVFLECVQDMDHENMFWYRQDPGLGLRLIYFSYDVKMKEKGDIPEGYSVSREKKERFSLILESASTNQTSMYLCASRPGDGMGNTIYFGEGSWLTVV.

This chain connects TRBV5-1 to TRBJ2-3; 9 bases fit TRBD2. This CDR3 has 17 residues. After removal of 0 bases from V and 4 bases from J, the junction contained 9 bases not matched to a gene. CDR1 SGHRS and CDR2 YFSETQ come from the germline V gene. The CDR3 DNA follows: TGCGCCAGCAGCTTGGCTGGGGCGGGAGGGCCCCCAGATACGCAGTATTTT. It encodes CASSLAGAGGPPDTQYF.

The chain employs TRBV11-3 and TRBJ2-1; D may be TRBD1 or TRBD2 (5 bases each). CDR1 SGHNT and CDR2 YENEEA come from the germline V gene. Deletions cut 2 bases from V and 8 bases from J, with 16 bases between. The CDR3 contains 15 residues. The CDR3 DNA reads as TGTGCCAGCAGCTTAAGAGGACTCGAAGGGGATGAGCAGTTCTTC. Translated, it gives CASSLRGLEGDEQFF.

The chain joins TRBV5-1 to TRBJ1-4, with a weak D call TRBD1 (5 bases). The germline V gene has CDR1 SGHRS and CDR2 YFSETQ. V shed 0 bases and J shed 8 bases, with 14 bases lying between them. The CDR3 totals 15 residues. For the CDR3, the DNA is TGCGCCAGCAGCTTGGCCGGGACGGGTGAGGAAAAACTGTTTTTT. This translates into CASSLAGTGEEKLFF.

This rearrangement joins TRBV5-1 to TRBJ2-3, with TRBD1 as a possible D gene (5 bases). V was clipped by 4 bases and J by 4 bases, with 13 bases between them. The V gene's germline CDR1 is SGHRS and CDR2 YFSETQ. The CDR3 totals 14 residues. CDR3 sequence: CASSPGWGADTQYF. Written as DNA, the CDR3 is TGCGCCAGCAGCCCAGGGTGGGGCGCAGATACGCAGTATTTT. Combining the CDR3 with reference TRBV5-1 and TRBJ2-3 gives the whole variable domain KAGVTQTPRYLIKTRGQQVTLSCSPISGHRSVSWYQQTPGQGLQFLFEYFSETQRNKGNFPGRFSGRQFSNSRSEMNVSTLELGDSALYLCASSPGWGADTQYFGPGTRLTVL.

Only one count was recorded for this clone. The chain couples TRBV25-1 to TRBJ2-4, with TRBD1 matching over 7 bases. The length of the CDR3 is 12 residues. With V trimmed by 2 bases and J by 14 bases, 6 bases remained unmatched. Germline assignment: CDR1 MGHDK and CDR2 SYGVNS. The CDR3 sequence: CASSEGGQAEYF. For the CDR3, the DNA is TGTGCCAGCAGTGAAGGCGGACAGGCGGAGTACTTC.

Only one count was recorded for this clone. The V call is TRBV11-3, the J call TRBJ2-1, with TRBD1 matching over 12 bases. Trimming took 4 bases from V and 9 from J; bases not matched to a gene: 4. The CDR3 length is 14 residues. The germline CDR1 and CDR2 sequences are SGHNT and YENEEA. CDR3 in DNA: TGTGCCAGCAGCTGGGGACAGGGGGCTTCTGAGCAGTTCTTC. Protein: CASSWGQGASEQFF.

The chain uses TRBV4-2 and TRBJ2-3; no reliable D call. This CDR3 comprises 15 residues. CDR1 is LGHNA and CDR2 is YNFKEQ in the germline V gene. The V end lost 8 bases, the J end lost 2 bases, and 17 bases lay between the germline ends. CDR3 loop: CASGTARQPTDTQYF. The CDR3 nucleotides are TGTGCCAGCGGAACTGCCAGACAACCCACAGATACGCAGTATTTT.

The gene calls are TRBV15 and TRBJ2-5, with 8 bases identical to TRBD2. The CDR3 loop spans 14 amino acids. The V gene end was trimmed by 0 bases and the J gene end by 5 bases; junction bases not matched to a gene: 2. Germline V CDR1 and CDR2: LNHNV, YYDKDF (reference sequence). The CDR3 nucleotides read TGTGCCACCAGCAGAGACCTAGCGGGCGAGACCCAGTACTTC. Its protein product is CATSRDLAGETQYF.

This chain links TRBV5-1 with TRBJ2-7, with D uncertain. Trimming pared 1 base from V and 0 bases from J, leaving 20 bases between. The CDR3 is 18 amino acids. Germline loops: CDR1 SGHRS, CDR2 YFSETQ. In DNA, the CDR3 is TGCGCCAGCAGCTTGTGGTTTAACGAGGCCAGCAGCTCCTACGAGCAGTACTTC. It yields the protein CASSLWFNEASSSYEQYF.

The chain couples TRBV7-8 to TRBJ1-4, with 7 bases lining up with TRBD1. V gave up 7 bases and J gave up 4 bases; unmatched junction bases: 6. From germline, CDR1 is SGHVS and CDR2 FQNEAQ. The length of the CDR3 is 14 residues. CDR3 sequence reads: CASKPGQHNEKLFF. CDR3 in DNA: TGTGCCAGCAAACCGGGACAGCATAATGAAAAACTGTTTTTT.

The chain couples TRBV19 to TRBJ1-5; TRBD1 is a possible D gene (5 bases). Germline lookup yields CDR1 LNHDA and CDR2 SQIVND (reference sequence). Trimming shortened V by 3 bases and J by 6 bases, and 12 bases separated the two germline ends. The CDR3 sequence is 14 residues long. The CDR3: CASSIRERAQPQHF. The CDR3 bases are TGTGCCAGTAGTATCAGGGAGAGAGCTCAGCCCCAGCATTTT. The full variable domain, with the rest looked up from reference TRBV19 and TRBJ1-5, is DGGITQSPKYLFRKEGQNVTLSCEQNLNHDAMYWYRQDPGQGLRLIYYSQIVNDFQKGDIAEGYSVSREKKESFPLTVTSAQKNPTAFYLCASSIRERAQPQHFGDGTRLSIL.

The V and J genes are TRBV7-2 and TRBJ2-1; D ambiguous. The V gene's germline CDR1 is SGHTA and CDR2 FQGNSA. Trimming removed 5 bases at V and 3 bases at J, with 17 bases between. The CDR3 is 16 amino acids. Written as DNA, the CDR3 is TGTGCCAGCAGCCCCGCGGCTCGCCAGATCTACAATGAGCAGTTCTTC. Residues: CASSPAARQIYNEQFF.

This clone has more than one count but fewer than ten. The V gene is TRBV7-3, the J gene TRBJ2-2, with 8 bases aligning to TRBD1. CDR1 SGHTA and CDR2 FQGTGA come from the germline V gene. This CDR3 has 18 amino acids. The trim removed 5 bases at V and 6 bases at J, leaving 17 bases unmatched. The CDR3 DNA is TGTGCCAGCAGCCCTAGAGCCCAGTCAGGGGGCGCACCCGGGGAGCTGTTTTTT. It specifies CASSPRAQSGGAPGELFF.

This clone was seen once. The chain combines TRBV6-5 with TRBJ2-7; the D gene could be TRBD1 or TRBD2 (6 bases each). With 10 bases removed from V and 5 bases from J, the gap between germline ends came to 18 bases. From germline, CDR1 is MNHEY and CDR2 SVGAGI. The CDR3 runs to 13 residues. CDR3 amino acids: CATFRRGFDEQYF. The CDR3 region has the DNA TGTGCCACCTTCAGGAGGGGGTTTGACGAGCAGTACTTC.

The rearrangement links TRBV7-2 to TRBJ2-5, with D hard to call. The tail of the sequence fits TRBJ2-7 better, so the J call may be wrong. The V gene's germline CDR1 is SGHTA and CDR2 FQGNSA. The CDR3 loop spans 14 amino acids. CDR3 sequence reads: CASSLGGLGYEQYF. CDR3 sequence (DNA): TGTGCCAGCAGCTTAGGTGGCCTCGGCTACGAGCAGTACTTC.

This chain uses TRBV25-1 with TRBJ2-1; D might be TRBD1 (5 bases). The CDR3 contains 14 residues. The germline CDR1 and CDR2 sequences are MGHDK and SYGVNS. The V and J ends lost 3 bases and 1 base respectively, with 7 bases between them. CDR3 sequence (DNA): TGTGCCAGCAGTGACGCAGGGTCCTACAATGAGCAGTTCTTC. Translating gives CASSDAGSYNEQFF.

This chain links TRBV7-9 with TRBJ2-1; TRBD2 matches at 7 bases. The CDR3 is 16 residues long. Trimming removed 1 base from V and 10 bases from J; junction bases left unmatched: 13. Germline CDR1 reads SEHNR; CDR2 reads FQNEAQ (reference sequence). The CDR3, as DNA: TGTGCCAGCAGCTTAGTATTTGGGGGGGTCTCGGAGGAGCAGTTCTTC. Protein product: CASSLVFGGVSEEQFF.

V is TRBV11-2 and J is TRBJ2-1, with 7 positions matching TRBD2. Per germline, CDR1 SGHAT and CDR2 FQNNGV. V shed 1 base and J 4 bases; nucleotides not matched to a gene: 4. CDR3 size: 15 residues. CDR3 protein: CASSLGGGGYNEQFF. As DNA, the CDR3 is TGTGCCAGCAGCTTAGGAGGCGGGGGTTACAATGAGCAGTTCTTC.

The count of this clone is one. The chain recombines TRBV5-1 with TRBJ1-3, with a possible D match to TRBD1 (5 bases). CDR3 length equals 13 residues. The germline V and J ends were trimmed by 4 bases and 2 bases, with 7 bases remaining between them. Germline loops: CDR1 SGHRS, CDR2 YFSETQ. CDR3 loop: CASSQGPGNTIYF. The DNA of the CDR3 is TGCGCCAGCAGCCAGGGTCCTGGAAACACCATATATTTT.

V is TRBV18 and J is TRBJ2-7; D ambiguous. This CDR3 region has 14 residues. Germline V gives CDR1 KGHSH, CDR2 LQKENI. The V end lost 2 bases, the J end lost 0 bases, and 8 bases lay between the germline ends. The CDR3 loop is CASSPEQHSYEQYF. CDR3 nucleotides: TGTGCCAGCTCACCAGAGCAGCACTCCTACGAGCAGTACTTC.

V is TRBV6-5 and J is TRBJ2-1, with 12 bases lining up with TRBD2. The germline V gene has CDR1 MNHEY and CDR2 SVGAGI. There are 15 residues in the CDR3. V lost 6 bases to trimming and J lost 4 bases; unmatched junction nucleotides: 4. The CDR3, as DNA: TGTGCCAGCAGACCCGGACTAGCGGGGTACAATGAGCAGTTCTTC. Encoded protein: CASRPGLAGYNEQFF.